This passage covers 17 T cell receptor beta chains from one sample sequenced in a study of T cells in tuberculosis. Repertoires were generated with immunoSEQ multiplex PCR, while TCRdb's copy carries only in-frame clones and drops some. The table includes tens of thousands of clones, around 85% detected once. Regarding time point: new active TB diagnosis, blood taken before or within 7 days of starting treatment. The source material was PBMCs, sampled at tuberculosis diagnosis. The receptors stem from an adult with tuberculosis.

The chain carries TRBV19 and TRBJ1-1; 7 bases agree with TRBD1. The CDR3 runs 19 residues. V was clipped by 5 bases and J by 2 bases; unmatched bases: 20. Germline-derived CDR1 and CDR2 are LNHDA and SQIVND (reference sequence). CDR3 nucleotide sequence: TGTGCCAGTAGTGCCGCGGTGGACAGGCCATGGGTAAACAACACTGAAGCTTTCTTT. It codes for CASSAAVDRPWVNNTEAFF.

CDR3 in amino acids: CASSPGLPIGELFF. The CDR3 bases are TGCGCCAGCAGCCCGGGACTACCAATCGGGGAGCTGTTTTTT. The chain joins TRBV5-1 to TRBJ2-2, with 7 positions matching TRBD2. The CDR3 runs 14 residues. Germline CDR1 reads SGHRS; CDR2 reads YFSETQ. The V segment lost 4 bases and the J segment 7 bases; nucleotides outside the gene matches: 7.

V is TRBV6-1 and J is TRBJ2-1, with a possible D match to TRBD2 (7 bases). Germline CDR1 MNHNS, CDR2 SASEGT. There are 15 residues in the CDR3. The V end lost 7 bases, the J end lost 8 bases, and 21 bases lay between the germline ends. CDR3 bases: TGTGCCAGCATGAAGGGGGGGGGCCATCGGGATGAGCAGTTCTTC. As protein: CASMKGGGHRDEQFF.

The CDR3 DNA reads TGTGCCAGCGAAAGGCGGGATCTTGGGGGGGAGACCCAGTACTTC. Encoded protein: CASERRDLGGETQYF. The rearrangement links TRBV6-1 to TRBJ2-5; D is possibly TRBD2 (6 bases). This CDR3 is built from 15 residues. V lost 8 bases to trimming and J lost 5 bases, with 21 bases between them. Germline V gene sequence: CDR1 MNHNS, CDR2 SASEGT.

This clone was found a few times. The chain links TRBV19 to TRBJ2-6; D possibly corresponds to TRBD2 (6 bases). The CDR3 is 15 residues long. The V end lost 3 bases, the J end lost 4 bases, and 10 bases lay between the germline ends. CDR1 LNHDA and CDR2 SQIVND come from the germline V gene (reference sequence). The CDR3 sequence: CASSIGGSGANVLTF. CDR3 DNA sequence: TGTGCCAGTAGTATTGGGGGGAGCGGGGCCAACGTCCTGACTTTC.

The chain uses TRBV19 and TRBJ1-2, with a possible D match to TRBD1 (6 bases). The CDR3 loop spans 16 amino acids. V lost 5 bases and J lost 1, with 17 bases in between. The germline V gene has CDR1 LNHDA and CDR2 SQIVND (reference sequence). CDR3 residues: CASSSVSSGDNYGYTF. The DNA for the CDR3 is TGTGCCAGTAGTTCCGTAAGCTCAGGGGATAACTATGGCTACACCTTC.

This rearrangement joins TRBV18 to TRBJ2-5, with 9 positions matching TRBD2. CDR1 and CDR2 from the germline V gene are KGHSH and LQKENI. The CDR3 has 16 amino acids. The V gene end was trimmed by 6 bases and the J gene end by 4 bases; junction bases not matched to a gene: 12. The CDR3 coding sequence is TGTGCCAGCTCCCCCGCCCGGCGGGAGGGCCTAGAGACCCAGTACTTC. It specifies CASSPARREGLETQYF.

The chain recombines TRBV12-5 with TRBJ2-1, with 8 bases that match TRBD1. The CDR3 is 16 residues long. Germline V CDR1 and CDR2: LGHNT, FRNRAP. J was trimmed by 7 bases and V by 0 bases; bases with no gene match: 8. The CDR3 protein is CASGLVLGQESNEQFF. The CDR3 nucleotides are TGTGCTAGTGGTTTGGTACTGGGACAGGAGAGTAATGAGCAGTTCTTC.

The rearrangement links TRBV14 to TRBJ1-6; no definite D call. V was cut by 1 base and J by 0 bases, with 10 bases left in between. Germline V gene sequence: CDR1 SGHDN, CDR2 FVKESK. The CDR3 covers 17 residues. The DNA for the CDR3 is TGTGCCAGCAGCCAAGGCGGAGGGAGCTCCTATAATTCACCCCTCCACTTT. Residues: CASSQGGGSSYNSPLHF.

The J gene is TRBJ2-3, the V gene TRBV6-6, with 9 positions matching TRBD2. CDR1 and CDR2 (germline): MNHNY, SVGAGI (reference sequence). V was clipped by 5 bases and J by 5 bases; unmatched bases: 5. This CDR3 has 14 residues. CDR3 protein: CASSLGLARDTQYF. The DNA for the CDR3 is TGTGCCAGCAGTCTGGGACTAGCAAGAGATACGCAGTATTTT.

In its sample, this clone was seen once. Here the CDR3 reads CASSLTGFTDTQYF. The DNA of the CDR3 is TGTGCCAGCAGCCTAACAGGGTTCACAGATACGCAGTATTTT. The rearrangement links TRBV11-3 to TRBJ2-3; a weak D match, TRBD1 (6 bases). The V end lost 5 bases, the J end lost 2 bases, and 11 bases lay between the germline ends. CDR1 and CDR2 from the germline V gene are SGHNT and YENEEA. The CDR3 is made up of 14 amino acids.

The chain couples TRBV27 to TRBJ1-2; tentative D call: TRBD1 (6 bases). The CDR3 runs 14 residues. Between the trimmed V and J ends, which lost 5 bases and 8 bases, there was a span of 18 bases. Germline CDR1 MNHEY, CDR2 SMNVEV (reference sequence). The CDR3 loop reads CASSALPGVGGYTF. The CDR3 nucleotides read TGTGCCAGCAGTGCACTTCCAGGGGTCGGGGGCTACACCTTC.

The chain links TRBV5-4 to TRBJ1-1; 9 bases align to TRBD1. The germline CDR1 and CDR2 sequences are SGHNT and YYREEE (reference sequence). The length of the CDR3 is 15 residues. V lost 4 bases to trimming and J lost 3 bases; unmatched junction nucleotides: 7. The CDR3 DNA follows: TGTGCCAGCAGCCCGGACAGGGGAGAACACACTGAAGCTTTCTTT. Its protein is CASSPDRGEHTEAFF.

The genes are TRBV11-2 and TRBJ1-2; maybe TRBD1 (6 bases). Trimming took 5 bases from V and 2 from J, leaving 15 bases between them. The V gene's germline CDR1 is SGHAT and CDR2 FQNNGV. CDR3 length equals 15 residues. DNA for the CDR3: TGTGCCAGCAGCCAAAACAGGGATCGGAACTATGGCTACACCTTC. It codes for CASSQNRDRNYGYTF. Full variable domain (remainder filled in from reference TRBV11-2 and TRBJ1-2): EAGVAQSPRYKIIEKRQSVAFWCNPISGHATLYWYQQILGQGPKLLIQFQNNGVVDDSQLPKDRFSAERLKGVDSTLKIQPAKLEDSAVYLCASSQNRDRNYGYTFGSGTRLTVV.

The CDR3 loop is CASSVLGTGSYEQFF. In DNA form, the CDR3 reads TGTGCCAGCAGCGTCCTCGGGACAGGGAGCTATGAGCAGTTCTTC. The V call is TRBV9, the J call TRBJ2-1, with 9 positions matching TRBD1. V was pared by 2 bases and J by 8 bases, with 8 bases of the junction left unmatched. This CDR3 region has 15 residues. From germline, CDR1 is SGDLS and CDR2 YYNGEE. Filled out from reference TRBV9 and TRBJ2-1, the complete variable domain reads DSGVTQTPKHLITATGQRVTLRCSPRSGDLSVYWYQQSLDQGLQFLIQYYNGEERAKGNILERFSAQQFPDLHSELNLSSLELGDSALYFCASSVLGTGSYEQFFGPGTRLTVL.

J is TRBJ1-1 and V is TRBV7-9; tentative D call: TRBD1 (6 bases). The CDR3 length is 14 residues. The V and J ends lost 0 bases and 7 bases respectively, with 12 bases between them. Germline loops: CDR1 SEHNR, CDR2 FQNEAQ (reference sequence). CDR3 in DNA: TGTGCCAGCAGCTTAGCACCTGCAGGGGTTGAAGCTTTCTTT. It encodes CASSLAPAGVEAFF.

This chain's CDR3 is CASSREGGSEQYF. The CDR3 coding sequence is TGTGCCAGCAGCAGGGAGGGAGGTTCCGAGCAGTACTTC. The chain carries TRBV6-5 and TRBJ2-7; 7 nucleotides line up with TRBD2. The ends lost 6 bases at V and 6 bases at J; junction bases unmatched: 8. CDR1 MNHEY and CDR2 SVGAGI come from the germline V gene. The CDR3 spans 13 residues.